This T cell receptor (beta chain) was obtained from a study of human T cells and chemical hapten exposure. Study conclusions and caveats: DPC sensitization did not alter TCRs above 1 in 1000 frequency.

Within the library, unique molecular identifiers were attached to each individual cDNA molecule. Using its own MiXCR run on the RACE reads, TCRdb lists one record per CDR3 protein. The sample lists about 93,000 distinct CDR3 sequences; 7.5% to 9.5% were seen once. V trimming: 10 bases; J trimming: 4 bases; junction bases outside the gene matches: 8. The CDR3 extends over 13 amino acids. The germline CDR1 and CDR2 sequences are MNHEY and SVGEGT. Time point noted: pre-sensitization, week 0. Treatment defined: therapeutic diphenylcyclopropenone sensitization with weekly scalp DPC. Unfractionated whole blood yielded the extracted total RNA. As concerns this clonotype: No antigen is known for it.

The source material was whole blood, sampled in connection with sensitization to the hapten diphenylcyclopropenone (DPC). V is TRBV6-2 or TRBV6-3 and J is TRBJ2-5, with 8 positions matching TRBD1. The clonotype originates from a man in his forties with alopecia areata. Some clones in this sample may be carry-over from other donors' samples. The CDR3 region has the DNA TGTGCCACCATAGGACAGGGTTCAGAGACCCAGTACTTC. Translation: CATIGQGSETQYF.